The 3 T cell receptor beta chains presented below share a single source sample, sequenced in a study of T cell responses to AZD1222 COVID-19 vaccine. Sequencing used immunoSEQ multiplex PCR; TCRdb keeps in-frame clones, though not all of them. Of about 150,000 clones in the sample, 75% to 95% were seen once. Source: peripheral blood, taken 28 days after the second AZD1222 dose. The receptors shown here come from an adult who received the AZD1222 COVID-19 vaccine.

CDR3 in amino acids: CASSAALYNSPLHF. The CDR3 DNA follows: TGTGCCAGCAGCGCGGCACTATATAATTCACCCCTCCACTTT. This chain connects TRBV7-2 to TRBJ1-6, with D uncertain. Germline V gene lookup returns CDR1 SGHTA and CDR2 FQGNSA. Trimming stripped 5 bases from V and 4 bases from J, with 9 bases between. The CDR3 sequence is 14 residues long.

J is TRBJ1-1 and V is TRBV10-1, with unresolved D. Per the germline V gene, CDR1 is WNHNN and CDR2 is SYGVQD (reference sequence). The CDR3 consists of 13 residues. Trimming left V 5 bases short and J 0 bases short, with 7 bases between. CDR3 DNA sequence: TGCGCCAGCAGTACGACCATGAACACTGAAGCTTTCTTT. As protein: CASSTTMNTEAFF.

In this sample, this clone turned up a few times. The genes are TRBV6-5 and TRBJ2-7; possibly TRBD2 for D (6 bases). The germline CDR1 and CDR2 sequences are MNHEY and SVGAGI. Deletions cut 0 bases from V and 1 base from J, with 10 bases between. The CDR3 is 15 amino acids. CDR3 amino acids: CASSYSPGLSYEQYF. CDR3 in DNA: TGTGCCAGCAGTTACTCGCCGGGACTTTCCTACGAGCAGTACTTC.